The source of this T cell receptor beta chain is a study of T-cell reconstitution after alpha-beta-depleted transplantation in children. As regards this clonotype: The antigen is undetermined.

Regarding the study as a whole: Reportedly, roughly two months post-transplant, alpha-beta T cells arose from several hundred expanded graft clones. It was surviving recipient T cells and thymic progenitors that gave some patients high TCRbeta diversity at day 60.

Unique molecular identifiers were incorporated into the prepared TCRbeta library. Each CDR3 protein is one row after TCRdb ran MiXCR on the PCR reads. The table shows more than 200,000 distinct CDR3 sequences, with around 25% occurring only once. Trimming cost V 1 base and J 4 bases; bases outside gene matches: 6. The CDR3 runs to 16 residues. Per germline, CDR1 DFQATT and CDR2 SNEGSKA (reference sequence). The rearrangement links TRBV20-1 to TRBJ1-5, with 11 bases matching TRBD1. The TCR sequence derives from a girl aged 2-10 years with Fanconi anemia, due to receive a stem cell transplant. The specimen comprised PBMCs, sampled before TCRalphabeta/CD19-depleted stem cell transplant. CDR3 amino acids: CSARADRGRLNQPQHF. The CDR3 DNA follows: TGCAGTGCTAGAGCGGACAGGGGGCGCCTAAATCAGCCCCAGCATTTT.